Presented here are 17 T cell receptor beta chains from one specimen sequenced in a study of blood T cell repertoires in COVID-19. The table came from immunoSEQ multiplex PCR; TCRdb's copy has only in-frame clones and leaves some out. The table lists approximately 250,000 clones, 70% to 90% of them singletons. Sequencing was performed on peripheral blood. All receptors derive from a woman aged 60-70 years with COVID-19, enrolled during active disease.

CDR3 nucleotides: TGTGCCAGCAGCCTAGGACAGGGTCTCCCCTTTAATGAAAAACTGTTTTTT. It specifies CASSLGQGLPFNEKLFF. The chain combines TRBV7-6 with TRBJ1-4; 8 bases align to TRBD1. The CDR3 spans 17 residues. V gave up 5 bases and J gave up 4 bases; unmatched junction bases: 12. Per the germline V gene, CDR1 is SGHVS and CDR2 is FNYEAQ.

The chain combines TRBV15 with TRBJ2-3; TRBD2 agrees at 13 bases. This CDR3 is built from 19 residues. Germline assignment: CDR1 LNHNV and CDR2 YYDKDF (reference sequence). V trimming: 2 bases; J trimming: 0 bases; junction bases outside the gene matches: 8. This CDR3 is CATSRWGLAGSPSTDTQYF. The DNA for the CDR3 is TGTGCCACCAGCAGATGGGGACTAGCGGGAAGTCCTAGCACAGATACGCAGTATTTT. The variable domain in full, with the rest retrieved from reference TRBV15 and TRBJ2-3, is DAMVIQNPRYQVTQFGKPVTLSCSQTLNHNVMYWYQQKSSQAPKLLFHYYDKDFNNEADTPDNFQSRRPNTSFCFLDIRSPGLGDTAMYLCATSRWGLAGSPSTDTQYFGPGTRLTVL.

The chain couples TRBV30 to TRBJ2-2, with D possibly being TRBD2 (5 bases). CDR1 and CDR2 from the germline V gene are GTSNPN and SVGIG (reference sequence). This CDR3 has 16 amino acids. Trimming removed 2 bases from V and 7 bases from J, with 20 bases in between. CDR3 in amino acids: CAWSNKRPGGNGELFF. The CDR3 nucleotides read TGTGCCTGGAGTAATAAGCGTCCCGGAGGTAACGGGGAGCTGTTTTTT.

The chain has TRBV24-1 and TRBJ1-5; 7 bases line up with TRBD1. J was trimmed by 0 bases and V by 5 bases; bases with no gene match: 9. Per germline, CDR1 KGHDR and CDR2 SFDVKD. The CDR3 contains 17 residues. In DNA, the CDR3 is TGTGCCACCAGTGCGCACCGGGACAGCCATAGCAATCAGCCCCAGCATTTT. It yields the protein CATSAHRDSHSNQPQHF.

The rearrangement links TRBV3-1 (or the pseudogene TRBV3-2) to TRBJ2-3, with a weak D call TRBD1 (6 bases). V was trimmed by 0 bases and J by 6 bases, leaving 7 bases between them. Germline V CDR1 and CDR2: LGHDT, YNNKEL (reference sequence). The CDR3 is 13 amino acids. The DNA of the CDR3 is TGTGCCAGCAGCCAAGATCAGGGGGATACGCAGTATTTT. Protein sequence: CASSQDQGDTQYF.

The chain is built from TRBV6-4 and TRBJ1-5; 9 bases agree with TRBD1. The CDR3 length is 18 residues. The J segment lost 1 base and the V segment lost 2 bases, leaving 9 bases of the junction unmatched. CDR1 and CDR2 from the germline V gene are MRHNA and SNTAGT. The CDR3 DNA reads TGTGCCAGCAGTGACCCCGGACAGGGGAGAAAAAGCAATCAGCCCCAGCATTTT. Residues: CASSDPGQGRKSNQPQHF.

The chain is built from TRBV3-1 (or the pseudogene TRBV3-2) and TRBJ2-3; 11 nucleotides agree with TRBD2. CDR1 is LGHDT, CDR2 YNNKEL, per germline (reference sequence). The CDR3 loop spans 16 amino acids. V was pared by 0 bases and J by 5 bases, with 4 bases of the junction left unmatched. Here the CDR3 reads CASSQDSGRAVDTQYF. CDR3 sequence (DNA): TGTGCCAGCAGCCAAGATAGCGGGAGGGCCGTAGATACGCAGTATTTT.

The rearrangement joins TRBV7-9 to TRBJ2-2, with D possibly matching TRBD2 (5 bases). The CDR3 runs to 16 residues. Trimming removed 0 bases from V and 2 bases from J, with 10 bases in between. Germline V CDR1 and CDR2: SEHNR, FQNEAQ (reference sequence). The CDR3 nucleotides are TGTGCCAGCAGCTTAGCGGTGGGAGTAAACACCGGGGAGCTGTTTTTT. This sequence encodes CASSLAVGVNTGELFF.

The CDR3 here is CASSKTTGRQPQHF. DNA for the CDR3: TGTGCCAGCAGCAAAACCACAGGGCGACAGCCCCAGCATTTT. V and J are TRBV21-1 and TRBJ1-5; TRBD1, the D gene given by the table, was not confirmed from the DNA. TRBV21-1 corresponds to a pseudogene. This CDR3 has 14 amino acids.

The chain combines TRBV30 with TRBJ2-7, with a weak D call TRBD1 (8 bases). This CDR3 has 15 residues. The germline V gene has CDR1 GTSNPN and CDR2 SVGIG (reference sequence). Trimming removed 2 bases at V and 5 bases at J, with 19 bases between. The CDR3 DNA sequence: TGTGCCTGGAGTAAAACAACAGGGGGGGTGGACGAGCAGTACTTC. Translated: CAWSKTTGGVDEQYF.

V gene TRBV10-3 combines with J gene TRBJ2-2, with D maybe TRBD1 (6 bases). The CDR3 runs to 15 residues. Germline V gene lookup returns CDR1 ENHRY and CDR2 SYGVKD. The V and J ends lost 2 bases and 4 bases respectively, with 11 bases between them. Written as DNA, the CDR3 is TGTGCCATCAGTGAGGCCCAGGGGAGCACCGGGGAGCTGTTTTTT. Its protein is CAISEAQGSTGELFF.

The chain links TRBV5-8 to TRBJ1-1, with D possibly being TRBD1 (6 bases). V was clipped by 0 bases and J by 7 bases, with 10 bases between them. The CDR3 covers 13 residues. In germline, CDR1 is SGHTS, CDR2 YDEGEE. The CDR3 is CASSLDRAYEAFF. CDR3 bases: TGTGCCAGCAGCTTGGACAGGGCCTATGAAGCTTTCTTT.

V is TRBV28 and J is TRBJ1-5; 7 bases are a match to TRBD1. V lost 2 bases and J lost 4; bases outside the gene matches: 20. The CDR3 is made up of 20 amino acids. The germline V gene has CDR1 MDHEN and CDR2 SYDVKM. The CDR3 DNA sequence: TGTGCCAGCAGTTTAGTTCCGGGACAGATCCACGACCGCCGTAATCAGCCCCAGCATTTT. This translates into CASSLVPGQIHDRRNQPQHF.

The V call is TRBV30, the J call TRBJ1-4; 12 bases line up with TRBD1. CDR3 size: 16 residues. J lost 7 bases, V lost 5 bases, and 11 bases had no gene match. CDR1 is GTSNPN, CDR2 SVGIG, per germline (reference sequence). As DNA, the CDR3 is TGTGCCTGGGGTAGGCTTGGGACAGGGGGCTTTGAAAAACTGTTTTTT. The encoded protein is CAWGRLGTGGFEKLFF.

V usage is TRBV7-2 and J usage is TRBJ2-7; TRBD2 is a possible D gene (5 bases). V was cut by 5 bases and J by 4 bases, with 18 bases left in between. The CDR3 has 15 residues. Per germline, CDR1 SGHTA and CDR2 FQGNSA. The CDR3 coding sequence is TGTGCCAGCAGCCTGTACGCAGCGGCCGCATACGAGCAGTACTTC. Its protein is CASSLYAAAAYEQYF.

The gene calls are TRBV9 and TRBJ2-1; tentative D call: TRBD1 (6 bases). CDR3 length: 16 amino acids. CDR1 and CDR2 (germline): SGDLS, YYNGEE. The germline V and J ends were trimmed by 4 bases and 1 base, with 15 bases remaining between them. The CDR3 here is CASSTIGGLSYNEQFF. The CDR3 DNA sequence: TGTGCCAGCAGCACAATAGGGGGTTTGTCCTACAATGAGCAGTTCTTC. Variable domain in full (rest from reference TRBV9 and TRBJ2-1): DSGVTQTPKHLITATGQRVTLRCSPRSGDLSVYWYQQSLDQGLQFLIQYYNGEERAKGNILERFSAQQFPDLHSELNLSSLELGDSALYFCASSTIGGLSYNEQFFGPGTRLTVL.

Concerning this clone itself: The junction departs from the called germline gene at one end, perhaps through a read error. The chain combines TRBV5-1 with TRBJ2-7; TRBD2 matches at 7 bases. This CDR3 comprises 14 residues. The germline V gene encodes CDR1 SGHRS and CDR2 YFSETQ. The CDR3 DNA sequence: TGCGCCAGCAGCACGGCGGGCGGGAGTTACGGGCAGTACTTC. Encoded protein: CASSTAGGSYGQYF.